This paragraph reports one TCR beta chain. The V and J ends lost 5 bases and 7 bases respectively, with 14 bases between them. Germline-derived CDR1 and CDR2 are SGHTA and FQGNSA. This CDR3 has 13 amino acids. These data are taken from a study of T cells in narcolepsy. This table comes from immunoSEQ multiplex PCR, and its TCRdb copy is limited to in-frame clones, with some not included. The data contain about 40,000 clones, under 85% of them singletons. The sequence was collected from a human donor with narcolepsy. The material sequenced was CD45RA- memory CD4+ T cells from PBMCs. J is TRBJ1-2 and V is TRBV7-2; D is undetermined. CDR3 in amino acids: CASSQGPSSGYTF. Here the CDR3 DNA reads TGTGCCAGCAGCCAAGGGCCATCCAGTGGCTACACCTTC.